This T cell receptor beta chain stems from a study of cytomegalovirus exposure and HLA in healthy donors. The study's findings and limits: A likely sequencing artifact accounted for one observed cluster of highly shared sequence variants. Most CMV-associated TCR beta chains appeared HLA-restricted in a later analysis.

The PCR made use of 60 Vbeta and 13 Jbeta primers. Only in-frame clones appear in the TCRdb table, and some are missing; sequencing was by immunoSEQ multiplex PCR. The sample yields 200,000 or so clones, roughly nine tenths seen once. Those who donated were healthy bone marrow donors. Note on this clone: Its antigen is unknown.

Sequencing used PBMCs. This TCR derives from a girl less than two years old in good health and CMV-seronegative.

CDR3 nucleotide sequence: TGCGCCAGCAGCCAGGATACCTCCGGGACAGGGGGCTGGTACGAGCAGTACTTC. Translation: CASSQDTSGTGGWYEQYF. This chain links TRBV4-1 with TRBJ2-7, with 12 bases fitting TRBD1. V was clipped by 3 bases and J by 4 bases; unmatched bases: 13. CDR1 and CDR2 from the germline V gene are MGHRA and YSYEKL. This CDR3 region has 18 residues.